These 25 T cell receptor beta chains share one sample of origin, sequenced in a study of tissue T cells after allogeneic stem cell transplantation. Produced via immunoSEQ multiplex PCR; TCRdb's table is partial and in-frame only. The sample includes about 21,000 clones, over 55% seen only once; the top ten take 0.6% to 0.85%. Sequences were obtained from spleen. Receptors were obtained from a female BALB/c mouse in good health. For this strain, the MHC haplotype corresponds to H2-d.

Note on this clone: Gene names follow the mouse nomenclature. The CDR3 end falls 1 residue outside the read, so it is completed with the germline J gene. The rearrangement uses TRBV4 and TRBJ1-4; TRBD1 matches 8 bases. This CDR3 has 15 residues. CDR1 LGHDT and CDR2 YNNKQL come from the germline V gene (reference sequence). V was clipped by 5 bases and J by 3 bases; unmatched bases: 5. The covered CDR3 bases are TGTGCCAGCAGCGTCCGACAGGGGACCAACGAAAGATTATTT. Encoded protein: CASSVRQGTNERLF. The full-length CDR3 reads as CASSVRQGTNERLFF. Complete variable domain (other parts from reference TRBV4 and TRBJ1-4): ETAVFQTPNYHVTQVGNEVSFNCKQTLGHDTMYWYKQDSKKLLKIMFSYNNKQLIVNETVPRRFSPQSSDKAHLNLRIKSVEPEDSAVYLCASSVRQGTNERLFFGHGTKLSVL.

As for this clone: The listed genes are named as in mouse. The observed sequence ends 1 residue before the CDR3 terminus, with the missing tail filled in from the germline J gene. This chain links TRBV14 with TRBJ2-7; 10 nucleotides match TRBD2. Losses at the gene ends were 0 bases for V and 5 bases for J; bases not matched to a gene: 2. CDR3 length: 14 residues. Germline V gene data show CDR1 as SGHDT and CDR2 as FRDEAV. The CDR3 protein is CASSFSWGGNEQYF. The sequenced part of the CDR3 DNA is TGTGCCAGCAGTTTCTCCTGGGGGGGCAATGAACAGTAC.

The count of this clone is one. Gene and germline names: mouse. Sequencing ends 1 residue short of the CDR3 end; the germline J gene provides the rest. The genes are TRBV31 and TRBJ2-5, with a weak D call TRBD2 (7 bases). Germline assignment: CDR1 GKSSPN and CDR2 SITVG. CDR3 size: 12 residues. The CDR3 spells CAGGRSQDTQYF. CDR3 bases read: TGTGCAGGGGGGCGCAGCCAAGACACCCAGTAC.

Notes on this clone: All gene names here are mouse names. The CDR3 end lies 1 residue beyond the end of the read and is filled in from the germline J gene. This chain uses TRBV1 with TRBJ2-3; TRBD2 aligns across 8 bases. The germline CDR1 and CDR2 sequences are NSQYPW and LRSPGD (reference sequence). The CDR3 totals 15 residues. Trimming took 4 bases from V and 0 from J; bases not matched to a gene: 3. The CDR3 sequence is CTCSELGASAETLYF. The sequenced CDR3 bases are TGCACCTGCAGTGAACTGGGGGCTAGTGCAGAAACGCTGTAT.

On this clone: The gene names given are mouse names. The read ends 1 residue before the CDR3 terminus; that terminus is restored from the germline J gene. The V gene is TRBV13-2, the J gene TRBJ2-5; a weak D match, TRBD1 (6 bases). The CDR3 is 14 residues long. Germline CDR1 and CDR2: NNHNN and SYGAGS (reference sequence). V was clipped by 1 base and J by 2 bases, with 8 bases between them. The CDR3 bases that were read are TGTGCCAGCGGTGATCAGGGGATCCAAGACACCCAGTAC. This codes for CASGDQGIQDTQY. The whole CDR3 sequence is CASGDQGIQDTQYF.

Concerning this clone itself: Gene names are the mouse ones. The sequenced fragment ends 1 residue before the CDR3 boundary, so the rest is inferred from the germline J gene. This chain connects TRBV4 to TRBJ2-4; 10 bases agree with TRBD1. Germline V gene sequence: CDR1 LGHDT, CDR2 YNNKQL (reference sequence). Germline trimming cut 5 bases from V and 7 bases from J; bases unmatched to any gene: 6. The CDR3 loop spans 14 amino acids. CDR3 residues: CASSLDRGGDTLYF. Partial CDR3 DNA: TGTGCCAGCAGCCTGGACAGGGGGGGGGACACCTTGTAC.

This clone was found once. Here the gene names and germline are mouse. The CDR3 end lies 1 residue beyond the end of the read and is filled in from the germline J gene. This chain uses TRBV19 with TRBJ1-4; maybe TRBD1 (6 bases). This CDR3 has 14 residues. Germline V gives CDR1 FNHDT, CDR2 SITEND (reference sequence). Trimming removed 4 bases at V and 2 bases at J, with 9 bases between. The CDR3 sequence is CASSHGTSNERLFF. The sequenced part of the CDR3 DNA is TGTGCCAGCAGTCACGGGACATCCAACGAAAGATTATTT. Looking up the rest from reference TRBV19 and TRBJ1-4 gives the full variable domain: GGIITQTPKFLIGQEGQKLTLKCQQNFNHDTMYWYRQDSGKGLRLIYYSITENDLQKGDLSEGYDASREKKSSFSLTVTSAQKNEMAVFLCASSHGTSNERLFFGHGTKLSVL.

With regard to this clone: The gene names here belong to mouse. The CDR3 end is not reached by the read, which stops 1 residue before it; the germline J gene fills it in. The genes are TRBV4 and TRBJ2-4; no clear D gene. Germline CDR1 is LGHDT and CDR2 is YNNKQL (reference sequence). The CDR3 is 12 amino acids. V was clipped by 4 bases and J by 5 bases, with 7 bases between them. The chain's CDR3 is CASSFRGNTLYF. CDR3 DNA, as far as it was read: TGTGCCAGCAGCTTCCGGGGAAACACCTTGTAC.

Of note for this clone: Gene and germline names: mouse. CDR3 protein: CASSLALNQDTQYF. The part of the CDR3 DNA that was read is TGTGCCAGCAGTTTGGCCCTTAACCAAGACACCCAGTAC. J is TRBJ2-5 and V is TRBV14; no reliable D call. The CDR3 is cut off 1 residue early in the read; its end comes from the germline J gene. Between the trimmed V and J ends, which lost 2 bases and 0 bases, there was a span of 7 bases. From germline, CDR1 is SGHDT and CDR2 FRDEAV. The CDR3 has 14 amino acids.

This clone was seen once. The genes and germline here are from mouse. The read is 1 residue too short to cover the CDR3 end, so that end is filled in from the germline J gene. The chain links TRBV19 to TRBJ1-1; 12 nucleotides agree with TRBD1. The CDR3 is made up of 13 amino acids. Germline assignment: CDR1 FNHDT and CDR2 SITEND (reference sequence). V dropped 5 bases and J dropped 10; count of bases not matched to a gene: 6. The CDR3: CASRHRDRGPVFF. Incomplete CDR3 DNA: TGTGCCAGCAGGCACCGGGACAGGGGGCCAGTCTTC. Together with reference TRBV19 and TRBJ1-1, the CDR3 gives the full variable domain: GGIITQTPKFLIGQEGQKLTLKCQQNFNHDTMYWYRQDSGKGLRLIYYSITENDLQKGDLSEGYDASREKKSSFSLTVTSAQKNEMAVFLCASRHRDRGPVFFGKGTRLTVV.

In the case of this clone: Germline and genes here are mouse. The read ends 1 residue early relative to the CDR3; the germline J gene fills the gap. The rearrangement links TRBV13-1 to TRBJ2-5; the match to TRBD2 covers 7 bases. The CDR3 runs 14 residues. The germline CDR1 and CDR2 sequences are NSHNY and SYGAGN. J lost 3 bases, V lost 3 bases, and 4 bases had no gene match. The CDR3 sequence is CASSGGGGQDTQYF. The CDR3 DNA, read in part, is TGTGCCAGCAGTGGGGGGGGTGGGCAAGACACCCAGTAC.

Note on this clone: Gene names and germline match the mouse. The read gets to within 1 residue of the CDR3 end, and the germline J gene fills in the rest. This chain joins TRBV19 and TRBJ1-1; TRBD1 is a possible D gene (6 bases). The V gene's germline CDR1 is FNHDT and CDR2 SITEND (reference sequence). Trimming pared 1 base from V and 1 base from J, leaving 8 bases between. The CDR3 is 14 amino acids. CDR3: CASSIRTENTEVFF. The sequenced part of the CDR3 DNA is TGTGCCAGCAGTATACGGACAGAAAACACAGAAGTCTTC.

About this clone: Genes here carry mouse names. Read sequence stops 1 residue before the CDR3 end, and the germline J gene provides the missing end. The gene calls are TRBV4 and TRBJ2-3, with 9 bases aligning to TRBD1. Germline assignment: CDR1 LGHDT and CDR2 YNNKQL (reference sequence). CDR3 size: 14 residues. The V gene end was trimmed by 4 bases and the J gene end by 4 bases; junction bases not matched to a gene: 3. The CDR3 DNA, read in part, is TGTGCCAGCAGCTTTTACAGGGGGCCAGAAACGCTGTAT. Encoded protein: CASSFYRGPETLY. The whole CDR3 sequence reads CASSFYRGPETLYF.

On this clone: The listed genes are named as in mouse. Read data end 1 residue before the CDR3 end; the end is taken from the germline J gene. The chain combines TRBV20 with TRBJ2-5; 7 bases align to TRBD2. CDR3 length: 12 amino acids. The V segment lost 6 bases and the J segment 3 bases; nucleotides outside the gene matches: 3. In germline, CDR1 is GFQATS, CDR2 STVNSAI. This CDR3 reads CGAKLGQDTQYF. The CDR3 DNA, read in part, is TGTGGTGCAAAACTGGGGCAAGACACCCAGTAC.

In regard to this clone: Germline and genes here are mouse. The read stops 1 residue short of the end of the CDR3; the missing end is completed from the germline J gene. The rearrangement links TRBV19 to TRBJ2-5, with TRBD2 identical over 9 bases. V lost 1 base and J lost 1; bases outside the gene matches: 1. The CDR3 covers 15 residues. Germline V gene data show CDR1 as FNHDT and CDR2 as SITEND (reference sequence). CDR3 DNA, as far as it was read: TGTGCCAGCAGTATAACTGGGGGGCACCAAGACACCCAGTAC. Amino acid sequence: CASSITGGHQDTQY. The CDR3, in full, reads CASSITGGHQDTQYF.

Points on this clone: Gene names follow the mouse nomenclature. The read ends 1 residue early relative to the CDR3; the germline J gene fills the gap. The chain is built from TRBV5 and TRBJ2-5, with 10 nucleotides matching TRBD2. This CDR3 has 16 amino acids. Losses at the gene ends were 4 bases for V and 0 bases for J; bases not matched to a gene: 4. Germline lookup yields CDR1 LGHNA and CDR2 YNLKQL (reference sequence). The CDR3 loop is CASSPRTGGNQDTQYF. The covered CDR3 bases are TGTGCCAGCAGCCCTCGGACTGGGGGTAACCAAGACACCCAGTAC.

A note on this clone: Mouse gene names and germline throughout. With the read ending 1 residue before the CDR3 end, the germline J gene is used to fill in that end. J is TRBJ1-6 and V is TRBV2; a weak D match, TRBD1 (5 bases). TRBJ1-6 is filed as an ORF, its function uncertain. The CDR3 runs 16 residues. The V end lost 4 bases, the J end lost 0 bases, and 10 bases lay between the germline ends. Germline CDR1 is LGHNA and CDR2 is YSYQKL. Incomplete CDR3 DNA: TGTGCCAGCAGCCCCCCCGGACATTCCTATAATTCGCCCCTCTAC. Amino acids: CASSPPGHSYNSPLY. The full CDR3 protein is CASSPPGHSYNSPLYF.

A remark on this clone: Germline and genes: mouse. The read falls 1 residue short of the CDR3 end, and the missing part is taken from the germline J gene. This chain joins TRBV5 and TRBJ2-5, with 7 bases lining up with TRBD2. Per germline, CDR1 LGHNA and CDR2 YNLKQL (reference sequence). V lost 2 bases to trimming and J lost 2 bases; unmatched junction nucleotides: 4. The CDR3 is 15 residues long. This CDR3 is CASSQKLGLQDTQYF. Partial CDR3 DNA: TGTGCCAGCAGCCAAAAACTGGGGCTCCAAGACACCCAGTAC.

To note about this clone: Any gene name here is a mouse gene name. The CDR3 end lies 1 residue beyond the end of the read and is filled in from the germline J gene. The chain links TRBV4 to TRBJ2-5; 10 bases are a match to TRBD2. V shed 5 bases and J 3 bases; nucleotides not matched to a gene: 2. The CDR3 runs 14 residues. Germline V lookup: CDR1 LGHDT, CDR2 YNNKQL (reference sequence). The CDR3 DNA, read in part, is TGTGCCAGCAGCAGACTGGGGGGACAAGACACCCAGTAC. It encodes CASSRLGGQDTQY. The whole CDR3 protein is CASSRLGGQDTQYF.

This clone turned up a few times. Gene names and germline match the mouse. The observed sequence ends 1 residue before the CDR3 terminus, with the missing tail filled in from the germline J gene. V usage is TRBV1 and J usage is TRBJ1-5, with TRBD1 matching 7 bases. After removal of 0 bases from V and 0 bases from J, the junction contained 2 bases not matched to a gene. CDR3 length equals 16 residues. Germline-derived CDR1 and CDR2 are NSQYPW and LRSPGD (reference sequence). The DNA read from the CDR3 is TGCACCTGCAGTGCAGATGGGACAGATAACAACCAGGCTCCGCTT. This gives the protein CTCSADGTDNNQAPL. The whole CDR3 sequence is CTCSADGTDNNQAPLF.

As to this clone: Each gene name is a mouse one. The DNA ends 1 residue before the CDR3 does, and the rest of the CDR3 is filled in from the germline J gene. V and J are TRBV14 and TRBJ2-5, with D possibly matching TRBD1 (6 bases). This CDR3 has 13 amino acids. Germline values: CDR1 SGHDT, CDR2 FRDEAV. V lost 5 bases and J 3 bases, leaving 10 bases between the germline ends. The CDR3 sequence is CASSPGQQDTQYF. The sequenced CDR3 bases are TGTGCCAGCAGCCCGGGACAACAAGACACCCAGTAC.

For this clone: Genes and germline come from the mouse. The read ends 1 residue early relative to the CDR3; the germline J gene fills the gap. The chain carries TRBV19 and TRBJ1-1; D is unclear. The CDR3 is made up of 15 amino acids. CDR1 is FNHDT, CDR2 SITEND, per germline (reference sequence). V lost 2 bases and J 0 bases, leaving 11 bases between the germline ends. Partial CDR3 DNA: TGTGCCAGCAGTATGGGCAACAACCCAAACACAGAAGTCTTC. As protein: CASSMGNNPNTEVF. The full CDR3 is CASSMGNNPNTEVFF.

Worth noting for this clone: Any gene name here is a mouse gene name. Coverage ceases 1 residue before the CDR3 finishes, and the germline J gene fills in the end. The V call is TRBV19, the J call TRBJ2-5, with 8 bases identical to TRBD2. V shed 2 bases and J 4 bases; nucleotides not matched to a gene: 3. Germline V gene lookup returns CDR1 FNHDT and CDR2 SITEND (reference sequence). The CDR3 spans 14 residues. CDR3 DNA, as far as it was read: TGTGCCAGCAGTATCGACTGGGGTGAAGACACCCAGTAC. Its protein is CASSIDWGEDTQY. The CDR3 reads in full as CASSIDWGEDTQYF.

As concerns this clone: Gene names are the mouse ones. From the germline J gene comes the end of the CDR3, since the read stops 1 residue before it. V usage is TRBV20 and J usage is TRBJ2-4, with 8 bases aligning to TRBD1. The CDR3 consists of 14 residues. Per the germline V gene, CDR1 is GFQATS and CDR2 is STVNSAI. The V and J ends lost 3 bases and 3 bases, in that order; junction bases with no gene match: 5. CDR3 amino acids: CGASWTGNQNTLYF. CDR3 bases read: TGTGGTGCTAGTTGGACAGGGAACCAAAACACCTTGTAC.

For this clone: Gene names and germline refer to mouse. Coverage ceases 1 residue before the CDR3 finishes, and the germline J gene fills in the end. This sequence joins TRBV20 and TRBJ1-5; no definite D call. V shed 1 base and J shed 0 bases, with 7 bases lying between them. Germline V gene lookup returns CDR1 GFQATS and CDR2 STVNSAI. The CDR3 is made up of 14 amino acids. CDR3 loop: CGARVQNNNQAPLF. The CDR3 DNA, read in part, is TGTGGTGCTAGGGTACAAAATAACAACCAGGCTCCGCTT.